A single sample is the source of the 18 T cell receptor beta chains below, sequenced in a study of blood T cell repertoires in COVID-19. Sequencing used immunoSEQ multiplex PCR; TCRdb keeps in-frame clones, though not all of them. The sample has roughly 400,000 clones, over 75% seen once; the top ten hold 1.4% to 1.5%. Sequencing was carried out using PBMCs or T cells enriched from blood (not recorded which). The receptors stem from a young woman who had been exposed to COVID-19.

The chain has TRBV24-1 and TRBJ2-3, with 11 bases identical to TRBD1. CDR1 and CDR2 (germline): KGHDR, SFDVKD. The CDR3 covers 13 residues. Trimming removed 11 bases from V and 5 bases from J; junction bases left unmatched: 5. Written as DNA, the CDR3 is TGTGCCAAGACGGACAGGGGGCAAGATACGCAGTATTTT. This translates into CAKTDRGQDTQYF.

This clone was found once. The genes are TRBV3-1 (or the pseudogene TRBV3-2) and TRBJ2-7, with 8 bases matching TRBD2. Germline CDR1 and CDR2: LGHDT and YNNKEL (reference sequence). There are 13 residues in the CDR3. Trimming cost V 8 bases and J 5 bases; bases outside gene matches: 8. The CDR3 bases are TGTGCCAGCGATAAGCGGGAGAGCGACGAGCAGTACTTC. Translation gives CASDKRESDEQYF.

DNA of the CDR3: TGCGCCAGCACGGGTGGACAGCTAGTTAATTCACCCCTCCACTTT. Translated, it gives CASTGGQLVNSPLHF. The chain has TRBV10-2 and TRBJ1-6, with D perhaps TRBD1 (6 bases). Deletions cut 7 bases from V and 6 bases from J, with 16 bases between. CDR3 length equals 15 residues. Germline V gene sequence: CDR1 WSHSY, CDR2 SAAADI.

The chain has TRBV18 and TRBJ1-5, with a tentative D call TRBD1 (5 bases). The CDR3 length is 15 residues. The germline V and J ends were trimmed by 3 bases and 3 bases, with 12 bases remaining between them. CDR1 and CDR2 from the germline V gene are KGHSH and LQKENI. The DNA of the CDR3 is TGTGCCAGCTCACCCTTATCCAGGGCCAATCAGCCCCAGCATTTT. Protein: CASSPLSRANQPQHF.

This chain connects TRBV7-9 to TRBJ2-7; D possibly corresponds to TRBD2 (5 bases). The V end was cut by 4 bases, the J end by 6 bases, with 19 bases between. The CDR3 totals 15 residues. Germline CDR1 SEHNR, CDR2 FQNEAQ (reference sequence). The CDR3 DNA is TGTGCCAGCAGCTCACTCGGCGGGCACTTCGGCGAGCAGTACTTC. It specifies CASSSLGGHFGEQYF.

The chain employs TRBV24-1 and TRBJ2-7; 10 bases are a match to TRBD2. CDR3 length equals 16 residues. Germline V gives CDR1 KGHDR, CDR2 SFDVKD. V shed 7 bases and J 0 bases; nucleotides not matched to a gene: 8. The CDR3: CATRETGTSDSYEQYF. The CDR3 bases are TGTGCCACCAGAGAAACCGGGACTAGCGACTCCTACGAGCAGTACTTC.

Turning to this clone: At the DNA level, this CDR3 is encoded by other sequences in the same sample as well. V is TRBV2 and J is TRBJ2-7, with 12 bases lining up with TRBD1. Germline assignment: CDR1 SNHLY and CDR2 FYNNEI. With V trimmed by 5 bases and J by 3 bases, 2 bases remained unmatched. The CDR3 sequence is 14 residues long. DNA for the CDR3: TGTGCCAGCAGTAGGGACAGGGGGCTCTACGAGCAGTACTTC. Translated: CASSRDRGLYEQYF.

The genes are TRBV4-2 and TRBJ2-3; D gene ambiguous. In germline, CDR1 is LGHNA, CDR2 YNFKEQ. V was shortened by 1 base and J by 0 bases, with 11 bases between the two germline ends. The CDR3 totals 16 residues. The CDR3 spells CASSQVEALSTDTQYF. As DNA, the CDR3 is TGTGCCAGCAGCCAAGTGGAAGCGCTCAGCACAGATACGCAGTATTTT.

This clone came up once. This chain uses TRBV5-1 with TRBJ2-1; 10 bases map to TRBD2. V was clipped by 3 bases and J by 8 bases; unmatched bases: 11. The CDR3 extends over 16 amino acids. Germline CDR1 SGHRS, CDR2 YFSETQ. CDR3 loop: CASSSGSSGRGDEQFF. CDR3 coding DNA: TGCGCCAGCAGCTCTGGCTCTAGCGGGAGAGGCGATGAGCAGTTCTTC.

This clone was counted between two and nine times. V gene TRBV18 combines with J gene TRBJ1-2; 7 bases map to TRBD1. The germline gives CDR1 KGHSH, CDR2 LQKENI. CDR3 length: 13 residues. V lost 6 bases, J lost 8 bases, and 9 bases stayed unmatched. CDR3 in DNA: TGTGCCAGCTCCCTCGACAGGGCGGTCGGCTACACCTTC. Translated, it gives CASSLDRAVGYTF.

This clone was observed once. The chain couples TRBV6-4 to TRBJ2-3; D perhaps matches TRBD2 (6 bases). The CDR3 is 14 amino acids. V lost 4 bases, J lost 3 bases, and 11 bases lay in between. Germline CDR1 MRHNA, CDR2 SNTAGT. In DNA form, the CDR3 reads TGTGCCAGCAGTGCCCCGGGAGAGACAGATACGCAGTATTTT. This codes for CASSAPGETDTQYF.

The V gene is TRBV4-3, the J gene TRBJ2-7; 8 bases are shared with TRBD1. Germline lookup yields CDR1 LGHNA and CDR2 YSLEER. The CDR3 covers 15 residues. J gave up 7 bases and V 2 bases, and 10 bases lay outside the gene matches. This CDR3 reads CASSQQSGGAGEQYF. DNA for the CDR3: TGCGCCAGCAGCCAACAGTCAGGGGGCGCGGGAGAGCAGTACTTC.

V gene TRBV10-3 combines with J gene TRBJ1-6, with 9 nucleotides matching TRBD1. Germline V CDR1 and CDR2: ENHRY, SYGVKD. V shed 3 bases and J 10 bases; nucleotides not matched to a gene: 7. The CDR3 is 15 amino acids. The chain's CDR3 is CAISDPGTGYSPLHF. CDR3 in DNA: TGTGCCATCAGTGACCCCGGGACAGGGTACTCACCCCTCCACTTT.

This chain connects TRBV12-3 or TRBV12-4 to TRBJ2-1, with TRBD2 matching 8 bases. Trimming took 6 bases from V and 7 from J; bases not matched to a gene: 5. This CDR3 is built from 13 residues. This CDR3 reads CASRLSGSNEQFF. The CDR3, as DNA: TGTGCCAGCAGACTAAGCGGGAGTAATGAGCAGTTCTTC.

The rearrangement joins TRBV19 to TRBJ2-5; 8 nucleotides line up with TRBD1. After removal of 3 bases from V and 0 bases from J, the junction contained 6 bases not matched to a gene. CDR1 LNHDA and CDR2 SQIVND come from the germline V gene (reference sequence). The length of the CDR3 is 16 residues. For the CDR3, the DNA is TGTGCCAGTAGTATTGGCGGGACAGGCGACCAAGAGACCCAGTACTTC. It specifies CASSIGGTGDQETQYF.

The genes are TRBV14 and TRBJ2-2; tentative D call: TRBD2 (5 bases). V was pared by 0 bases and J by 5 bases, with 10 bases between. Per germline, CDR1 SGHDN and CDR2 FVKESK. This CDR3 contains 15 residues. CDR3 sequence: CASSQEGRVTGELFF. CDR3 nucleotide sequence: TGTGCCAGCAGCCAAGAGGGGAGAGTTACCGGGGAGCTGTTTTTT.

The rearrangement uses TRBV4-3 and TRBJ2-5; maybe TRBD2 (6 bases). V lost 4 bases and J 1 base, leaving 7 bases between the germline ends. CDR1 and CDR2 (germline): LGHNA, YSLEER. The CDR3 runs to 13 residues. CDR3 coding DNA: TGCGCCAGCAGCCGGACTATCCAAGAGACCCAGTACTTC. Protein product: CASSRTIQETQYF.

This clone turned up a few times. The rearrangement links TRBV7-3 to TRBJ2-1; 9 bases are a match to TRBD1. The ends lost 5 bases at V and 4 bases at J; junction bases unmatched: 9. Germline V lookup: CDR1 SGHTA, CDR2 FQGTGA. The CDR3 runs to 16 residues. The CDR3 reads CASSARDRAPYNEQFF. In nucleotides, the CDR3 is TGTGCCAGCAGCGCGAGGGACAGGGCTCCTTACAATGAGCAGTTCTTC.